This TCR beta chain was captured in a study of blood T cell repertoires in COVID-19. The CDR3 runs 12 residues. Trimming left V 0 bases short and J 8 bases short, with 6 bases between. Germline-derived CDR1 and CDR2 are SGHRS and YFSETQ. Repertoires were generated with immunoSEQ multiplex PCR, while TCRdb's copy carries only in-frame clones and drops some. The sample contains 100,000 to 150,000 clones, roughly 89% of which appear only once. The receptor was isolated from a man aged 55 to 70 with COVID-19, enrolled during active disease. Material: peripheral blood. The chain has TRBV5-1 and TRBJ2-1; D is uncertain. CDR3 in amino acids: CASSLVRDEQFF. The CDR3 DNA reads as TGCGCCAGCAGCTTGGTCCGGGATGAGCAGTTCTTC.